Sequencing of this TCR beta chain was carried out in a study of shared clonotypes between healthy human individuals. Overall study results and limits: Naive CD4 clonotypes overlapped across a few donors at roughly 5%.

The authors divided CD4+ cells into CD45RA+ naive and CD45RA-negative memory subsets. A note on this clone: Its antigen is unidentified.

CDR3 length: 12 amino acids. From germline, CDR1 is SGHTA and CDR2 FQGTGA. V was clipped by 5 bases and J by 14 bases, with 18 bases between them. Profiling relied on immunoSEQ multiplex PCR, and the TCRdb table lists in-frame clones only, not all of them. Found here are some 1,600,000 clones, 95% to 99% of them singletons; the top ten hold roughly 0.42%. This clonotype originated in a man aged 25 to 40 in good health. Sequencing was done on a sample of naive CD4+ T cells sorted from blood. Subset in this sample: CD45RA+ positively selected. The genes are TRBV7-3 and TRBJ1-2; TRBD1 is a possible D gene (5 bases). CDR3 bases: TGTGCCAGCAGCCGAAGCGGGGCTCCTAGTACCTTC. Its translation is CASSRSGAPSTF.